The rows below give T cell receptor beta chains drawn from one sample of a study of early T cells in non-severe SARS-CoV-2 infection. MiXCR was run by TCRdb on the 5' RACE reads, yielding one entry per CDR3 protein. The data show approximately 70,000 distinct CDR3 sequences, with 12% seen just once and 5% to 8% held by the top ten. Sequencing input: whole blood. These receptor sequences come from an adult who was a healthcare worker with PCR-confirmed SARS-CoV-2 infection or an uninfected control (not recorded which). CDR3s include the opening cysteine and the closing phenylalanine or tryptophan. The D gene is left open where the match is weak. Where a row states a size, it is once, few, many or the class of an expanded clone; other rows omit it.

d_call: NA; v_call: TRBV29-1; clone_size: few; j_call: TRBJ2-3; cdr3_aa: CSVDSGDTQYF; cdr3_nt: TGCAGCGTTGATAGTGGAGATACGCAGTATTTT
d_call: NA; v_call: TRBV9; clone_size: once; j_call: TRBJ1-3; cdr3_aa: CASSVDGQRNTIYF; cdr3_nt: TGTGCCAGCAGCGTAGATGGACAGCGAAACACCATATATTTT
d_call: NA; v_call: TRBV3-1; clone_size: NA; j_call: TRBJ2-2; cdr3_aa: CASSQLGELFF; cdr3_nt: TGTGCCAGCAGCCAACTTGGGGAGCTGTTTTTT
d_call: NA; v_call: TRBV3-1; clone_size: many; j_call: TRBJ1-5; cdr3_aa: CASSQGLLNQPQHF; cdr3_nt: TGTGCCAGCAGCCAGGGACTTCTCAATCAGCCCCAGCATTTT
d_call: TRBD1; v_call: TRBV9; clone_size: NA; j_call: TRBJ2-3; cdr3_aa: CASSLRQGMGTDTQYF; cdr3_nt: TGTGCCAGCAGCCTCCGACAGGGGATGGGCACAGATACGCAGTATTTT
d_call: TRBD1; v_call: TRBV5-1; clone_size: many; j_call: TRBJ1-1; cdr3_aa: CASSPPGRGHTEAFF; cdr3_nt: TGCGCCAGCAGCCCCCCGGGCAGGGGGCACACTGAAGCTTTCTTT
d_call: NA; v_call: TRBV10-3; clone_size: few; j_call: TRBJ1-4; cdr3_aa: CAISVDRNEKLFF; cdr3_nt: TGTGCCATCAGTGTTGACAGAAACGAAAAACTGTTTTTT
d_call: NA; v_call: TRBV5-5; clone_size: many; j_call: TRBJ2-1; cdr3_aa: CASSFAVSYNEQFF; cdr3_nt: TGTGCCAGCAGCTTTGCTGTGTCCTACAATGAGCAGTTCTTC
d_call: NA; v_call: TRBV9; clone_size: many; j_call: TRBJ1-6; cdr3_aa: CASSGREYNSPLHF; cdr3_nt: TGTGCCAGCAGCGGCCGGGAGTATAATTCACCCCTCCACTTT
d_call: TRBD2; v_call: TRBV11-3; clone_size: few; j_call: TRBJ2-3; cdr3_aa: CAGSVRLAPDTQYF; cdr3_nt: TGTGCCGGCAGCGTAAGACTAGCCCCAGATACGCAGTATTTT
d_call: TRBD1; v_call: TRBV7-2; clone_size: few; j_call: TRBJ1-5; cdr3_aa: CASSLADRGQPQHF; cdr3_nt: TGTGCCAGCAGCTTAGCGGACAGGGGTCAGCCCCAGCATTTT
d_call: TRBD2; v_call: TRBV5-1; clone_size: few; j_call: TRBJ2-3; cdr3_aa: CASRSGVGTDTQYF; cdr3_nt: TGCGCCAGCAGAAGCGGGGTTGGCACAGATACGCAGTATTTT
d_call: NA; v_call: TRBV5-4; clone_size: NA; j_call: TRBJ2-7; cdr3_aa: CASSFFGPYEQYF; cdr3_nt: TGTGCCAGCAGCTTCTTCGGACCCTACGAGCAGTACTTC
d_call: TRBD2; v_call: TRBV20-1; clone_size: many; j_call: TRBJ2-1; cdr3_aa: CSARVTSGDQFF; cdr3_nt: TGCAGTGCTAGAGTCACTAGCGGGGATCAGTTCTTC
d_call: NA; v_call: TRBV6-5; clone_size: many; j_call: TRBJ1-1; cdr3_aa: CASSSHKPPSSTEAFF; cdr3_nt: TGTGCCAGCAGTTCCCACAAGCCGCCTTCGAGCACTGAAGCTTTCTTT
d_call: NA; v_call: TRBV7-6; clone_size: NA; j_call: TRBJ2-5; cdr3_aa: CASSLDGETQYF; cdr3_nt: TGTGCCAGCAGCTTAGACGGCGAGACCCAGTACTTC
d_call: TRBD2; v_call: TRBV11-3; clone_size: few; j_call: TRBJ2-3; cdr3_aa: CASSLGLAEITDTQYF; cdr3_nt: TGTGCCAGCAGCCTAGGACTAGCGGAGATCACAGATACGCAGTATTTT
d_call: NA; v_call: TRBV19; clone_size: many; j_call: TRBJ1-2; cdr3_aa: CASSPGGLGGYTF; cdr3_nt: TGTGCCAGTTCCCCCGGGGGGCTCGGTGGCTACACCTTC
d_call: TRBD1; v_call: TRBV14; clone_size: few; j_call: TRBJ1-2; cdr3_aa: CASSQVGDRLRYTF; cdr3_nt: TGTGCCAGCAGCCAAGTTGGGGACAGACTGCGTTACACCTTC
d_call: TRBD2; v_call: TRBV11-3; clone_size: many; j_call: TRBJ2-5; cdr3_aa: CASSSGLAGNQETQYF; cdr3_nt: TGTGCCAGCAGCTCCGGACTAGCGGGAAACCAAGAGACCCAGTACTTC
d_call: NA; v_call: TRBV5-5; clone_size: many; j_call: TRBJ1-2; cdr3_aa: CASSLDSKYGYTF; cdr3_nt: TGTGCCAGCAGCTTGGACAGCAAATATGGCTACACCTTC
d_call: NA; v_call: TRBV29-1; clone_size: once; j_call: TRBJ2-3; cdr3_aa: CSVVGGRGVDTQYF; cdr3_nt: TGCAGCGTTGTCGGGGGTCGAGGTGTAGATACGCAGTATTTT
d_call: NA; v_call: TRBV6-5; clone_size: NA; j_call: TRBJ2-3; cdr3_aa: CASSRRGGRADTQYF; cdr3_nt: TGTGCCAGCAGTAGACGCGGGGGCCGGGCAGATACGCAGTATTTT
d_call: NA; v_call: TRBV10-3; clone_size: few; j_call: TRBJ2-1; cdr3_aa: CATQGGGNEQFF; cdr3_nt: TGTGCCACCCAAGGTGGCGGGAATGAGCAGTTCTTC
d_call: NA; v_call: TRBV6-1; clone_size: medium-sized; j_call: TRBJ1-5; cdr3_aa: CASSEFGVGNQPQHF; cdr3_nt: TGTGCCAGCAGTGAATTTGGAGTCGGTAATCAGCCCCAGCATTTT
d_call: NA; v_call: TRBV6-5; clone_size: NA; j_call: TRBJ2-2; cdr3_aa: CASSYIPNTGELFF; cdr3_nt: TGTGCCAGCAGTTACATCCCGAACACCGGGGAGCTGTTTTTT
d_call: TRBD2; v_call: TRBV7-8; clone_size: few; j_call: TRBJ2-7; cdr3_aa: CASSRDSGAGIYEQYF; cdr3_nt: TGTGCCAGCAGCCGTGACAGCGGGGCAGGTATCTACGAGCAGTACTTC